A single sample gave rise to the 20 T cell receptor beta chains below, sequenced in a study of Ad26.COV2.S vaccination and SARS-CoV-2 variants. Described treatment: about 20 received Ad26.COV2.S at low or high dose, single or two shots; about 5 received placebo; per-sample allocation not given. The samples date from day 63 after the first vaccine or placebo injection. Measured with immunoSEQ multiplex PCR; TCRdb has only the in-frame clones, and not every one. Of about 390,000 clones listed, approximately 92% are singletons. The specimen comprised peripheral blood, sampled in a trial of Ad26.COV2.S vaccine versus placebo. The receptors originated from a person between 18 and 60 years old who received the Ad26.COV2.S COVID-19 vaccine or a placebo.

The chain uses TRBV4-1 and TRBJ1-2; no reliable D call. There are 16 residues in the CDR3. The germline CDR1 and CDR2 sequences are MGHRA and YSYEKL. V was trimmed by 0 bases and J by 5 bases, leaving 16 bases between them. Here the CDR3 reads CASSQDRVSERYGYTF. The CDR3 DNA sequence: TGCGCCAGCAGCCAAGATCGGGTCTCGGAGAGATATGGCTACACCTTC.

The CDR3 sequence is CASSPPGLAGETQYF. The CDR3 DNA reads TGCGCCAGCAGCCCGCCGGGGCTCGCCGGAGAGACCCAGTACTTC. The V gene is TRBV5-1, the J gene TRBJ2-5; D could derive from TRBD1 or TRBD2 (5 bases each). The CDR3 runs to 15 residues. V lost 4 bases and J 4 bases, leaving 17 bases between the germline ends. Germline CDR1 is SGHRS and CDR2 is YFSETQ.

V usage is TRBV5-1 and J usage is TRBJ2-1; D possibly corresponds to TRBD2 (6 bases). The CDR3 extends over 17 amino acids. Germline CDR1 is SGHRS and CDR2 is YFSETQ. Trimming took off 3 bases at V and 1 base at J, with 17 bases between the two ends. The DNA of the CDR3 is TGCGCCAGCAGCTGGGACCTGGGCGGGGAGTCCTACAATGAGCAGTTCTTC. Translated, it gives CASSWDLGGESYNEQFF.

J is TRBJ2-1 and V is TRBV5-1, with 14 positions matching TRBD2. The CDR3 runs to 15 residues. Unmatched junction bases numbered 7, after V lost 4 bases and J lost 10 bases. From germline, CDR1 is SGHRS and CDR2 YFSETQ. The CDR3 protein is CASSRGLAGVTEQFF. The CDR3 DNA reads TGCGCCAGCAGCCGGGGACTAGCGGGGGTCACGGAGCAGTTCTTC.

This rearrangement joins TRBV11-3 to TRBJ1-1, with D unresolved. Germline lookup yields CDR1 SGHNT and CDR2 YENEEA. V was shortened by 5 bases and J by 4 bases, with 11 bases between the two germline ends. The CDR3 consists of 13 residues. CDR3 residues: CASSLTRATEAFF. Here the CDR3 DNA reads TGTGCCAGCAGCCTAACCCGGGCCACTGAAGCTTTCTTT.

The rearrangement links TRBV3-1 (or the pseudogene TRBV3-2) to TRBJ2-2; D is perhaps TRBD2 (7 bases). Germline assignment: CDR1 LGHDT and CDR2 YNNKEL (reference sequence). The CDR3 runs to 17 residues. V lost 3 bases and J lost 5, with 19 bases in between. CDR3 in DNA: TGTGCCAGCAGCCATTTCCCGGGGGGCCATAGGACCGGGGAGCTGTTTTTT. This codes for CASSHFPGGHRTGELFF.

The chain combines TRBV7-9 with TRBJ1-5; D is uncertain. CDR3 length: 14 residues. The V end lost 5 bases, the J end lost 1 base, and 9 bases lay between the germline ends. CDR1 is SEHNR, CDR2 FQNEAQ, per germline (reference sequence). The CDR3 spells CASSILTSNQPQHF. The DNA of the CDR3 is TGTGCCAGCAGCATCCTAACCAGCAATCAGCCCCAGCATTTT.

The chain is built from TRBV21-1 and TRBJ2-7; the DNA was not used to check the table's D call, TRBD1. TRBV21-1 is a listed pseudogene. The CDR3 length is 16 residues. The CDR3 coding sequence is TGTGCCAGCAGCCCTCAAGCCAGGACAGGGGGCTACGAGCAGTACTTC. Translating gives CASSPQARTGGYEQYF.

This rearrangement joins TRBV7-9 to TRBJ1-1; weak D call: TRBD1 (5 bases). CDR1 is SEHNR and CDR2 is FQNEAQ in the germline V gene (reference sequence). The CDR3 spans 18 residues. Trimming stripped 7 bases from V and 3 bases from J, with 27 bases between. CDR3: CASIQPTGGRTLDTEAFF. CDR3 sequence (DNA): TGTGCCAGCATACAACCTACGGGGGGGAGGACATTGGACACTGAAGCTTTCTTT.

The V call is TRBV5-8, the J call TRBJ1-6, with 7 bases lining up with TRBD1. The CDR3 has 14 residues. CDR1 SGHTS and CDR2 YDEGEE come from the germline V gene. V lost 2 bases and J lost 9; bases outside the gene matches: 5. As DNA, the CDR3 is TGTGCCAGCAGCTTAGGACAGGCGAGTTCACCCCTCCACTTT. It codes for CASSLGQASSPLHF. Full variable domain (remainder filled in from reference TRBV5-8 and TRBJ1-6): EAGVTQSPTHLIKTRGQQATLRCSPISGHTSVYWYQQALGLGLQFLLWYDEGEERNRGNFPPRFSGRQFPNYSSELNVNALELEDSALYLCASSLGQASSPLHFGNGTRLTVT.

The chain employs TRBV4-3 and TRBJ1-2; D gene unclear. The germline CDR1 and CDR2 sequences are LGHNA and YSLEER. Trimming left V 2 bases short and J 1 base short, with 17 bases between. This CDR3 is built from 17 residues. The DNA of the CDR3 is TGCGCCAGCAGCCAACATACACGTCAGTCCTTTAACTATGGCTACACCTTC. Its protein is CASSQHTRQSFNYGYTF.

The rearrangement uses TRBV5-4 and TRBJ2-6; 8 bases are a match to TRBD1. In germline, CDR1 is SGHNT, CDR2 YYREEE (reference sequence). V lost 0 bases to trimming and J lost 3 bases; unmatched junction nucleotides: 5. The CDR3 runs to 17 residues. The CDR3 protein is CASSLATGAGGANVLTF. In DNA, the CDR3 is TGTGCCAGCAGCTTGGCGACAGGGGCAGGTGGGGCCAACGTCCTGACTTTC.

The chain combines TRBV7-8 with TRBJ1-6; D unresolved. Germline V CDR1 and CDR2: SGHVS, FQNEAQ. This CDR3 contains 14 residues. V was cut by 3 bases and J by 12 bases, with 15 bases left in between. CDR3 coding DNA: TGTGCCAGCAGCTTTCGGACGGTGGAAGGACCCCTCCACTTT. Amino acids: CASSFRTVEGPLHF.

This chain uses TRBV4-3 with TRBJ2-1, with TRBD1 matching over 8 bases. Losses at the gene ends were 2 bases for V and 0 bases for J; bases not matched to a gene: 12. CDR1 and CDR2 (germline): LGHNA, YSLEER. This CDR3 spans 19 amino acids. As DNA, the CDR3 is TGCGCCAGCAGCCAATGGCAGGGGGCGAGAGTCGGCTCCTACAATGAGCAGTTCTTC. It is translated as CASSQWQGARVGSYNEQFF.

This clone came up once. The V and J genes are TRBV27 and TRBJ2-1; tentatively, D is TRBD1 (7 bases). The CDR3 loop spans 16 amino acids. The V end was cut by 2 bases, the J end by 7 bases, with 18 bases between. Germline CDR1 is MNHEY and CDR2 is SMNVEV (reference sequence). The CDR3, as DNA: TGTGCCAGCAGTTTAGCAGGGGGGCGGTGGATGAATGAGCAGTTCTTC. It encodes CASSLAGGRWMNEQFF.

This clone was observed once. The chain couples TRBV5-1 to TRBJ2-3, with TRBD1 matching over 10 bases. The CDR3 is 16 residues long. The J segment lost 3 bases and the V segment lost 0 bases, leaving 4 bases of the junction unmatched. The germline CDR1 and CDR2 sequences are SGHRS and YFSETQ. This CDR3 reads CASSLAPGQGTDTQYF. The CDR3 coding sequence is TGCGCCAGCAGCTTGGCCCCGGGACAGGGGACAGATACGCAGTATTTT.

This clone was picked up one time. DNA of the CDR3: TGTGCCAGCAGCCAAGGACTCACAAACAGGCACTATAGCAATCAGCCCCAGCATTTT. It translates to CASSQGLTNRHYSNQPQHF. The rearrangement joins TRBV14 to TRBJ1-5, with D perhaps matching TRBD1 (5 bases). The V and J ends lost 1 base and 0 bases respectively, with 19 bases between them. The CDR3 is 19 residues long. Germline CDR1 and CDR2: SGHDN and FVKESK.

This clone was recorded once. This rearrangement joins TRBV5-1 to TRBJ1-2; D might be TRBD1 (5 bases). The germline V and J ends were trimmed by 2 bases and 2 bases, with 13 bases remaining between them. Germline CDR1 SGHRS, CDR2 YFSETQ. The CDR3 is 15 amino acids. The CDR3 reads CASSFSTGSNYGYTF. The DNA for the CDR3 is TGCGCCAGCAGCTTTAGTACAGGTAGCAACTATGGCTACACCTTC.

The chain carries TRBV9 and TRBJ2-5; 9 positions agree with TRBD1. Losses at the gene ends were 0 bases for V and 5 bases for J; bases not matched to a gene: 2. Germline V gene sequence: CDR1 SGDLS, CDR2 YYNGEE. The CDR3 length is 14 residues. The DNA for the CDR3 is TGTGCCAGCAGCGTAGAAGGACAGGGGGAGACCCAGTACTTC. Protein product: CASSVEGQGETQYF.

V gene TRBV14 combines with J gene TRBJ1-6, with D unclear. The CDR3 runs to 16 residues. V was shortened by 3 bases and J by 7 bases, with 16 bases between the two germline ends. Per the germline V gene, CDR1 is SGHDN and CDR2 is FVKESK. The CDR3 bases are TGTGCCAGCAGCCACATCGGACGGAGAAAGAATTCACCCCTCCACTTT. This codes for CASSHIGRRKNSPLHF. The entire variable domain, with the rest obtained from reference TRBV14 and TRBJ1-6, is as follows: EAGVTQFPSHSVIEKGQTVTLRCDPISGHDNLYWYRRVMGKEIKFLLHFVKESKQDESGMPNNRFLAERTGGTYSTLKVQPAELEDSGVYFCASSHIGRRKNSPLHFGNGTRLTVT.